These 29 T cell receptor beta chains came from one sample sequenced in a study of shared clonotypes between healthy human individuals. Here immunoSEQ multiplex PCR was the method, and the copy in TCRdb shows in-frame clones only, minus some. This sample has some 2.3 million clones, with more than 80% found just once. The specimen was naive CD4+ T cells from PBMCs. The subset is: CD45RA+ positively selected. The receptor set was obtained from a man aged 18 to 30 in good health. Some clones in this sample may be carry-over from other donors' samples.

V usage is TRBV5-4 and J usage is TRBJ2-2; TRBD1 matches at 7 bases. The CDR3 has 16 amino acids. CDR1 and CDR2 from the germline V gene are SGHNT and YYREEE (reference sequence). V gave up 1 base and J gave up 5 bases; unmatched junction bases: 8. CDR3 DNA: TGTGCCAGCAGCTTGCCGACAGGGTCAAGAACCGGGGAGCTGTTTTTT. Its protein is CASSLPTGSRTGELFF.

This chain connects TRBV4-3 to TRBJ2-2; the D is unclear. Trimming stripped 3 bases from V and 4 bases from J, with 9 bases between. The CDR3 runs 14 residues. CDR1 is LGHNA and CDR2 is YSLEER in the germline V gene. This CDR3 reads CASSQFGGTGELFF. The CDR3 DNA sequence: TGCGCCAGCAGCCAGTTTGGTGGCACCGGGGAGCTGTTTTTT.

V usage is TRBV5-6 and J usage is TRBJ1-1; 7 bases line up with TRBD1. The V segment lost 4 bases and the J segment 0 bases; nucleotides outside the gene matches: 6. The CDR3 has 15 residues. Germline V lookup: CDR1 SGHDT, CDR2 YYEEEE. In nucleotides, the CDR3 is TGTGCCAGCAGCCCCAGGACAGGCATGAACACTGAAGCTTTCTTT. It is translated as CASSPRTGMNTEAFF.

CDR3 sequence reads: CASSLDGGRNSYEQYF. Written as DNA, the CDR3 is TGCGCCAGCAGCTTGGATGGCGGGAGGAACTCCTACGAGCAGTACTTC. J is TRBJ2-7 and V is TRBV5-1; 8 positions agree with TRBD2. Germline CDR1 is SGHRS and CDR2 is YFSETQ. Trimming cost V 0 bases and J 0 bases; bases outside gene matches: 5. This CDR3 is 16 amino acids long. Variable domain in full (rest from reference TRBV5-1 and TRBJ2-7): KAGVTQTPRYLIKTRGQQVTLSCSPISGHRSVSWYQQTPGQGLQFLFEYFSETQRNKGNFPGRFSGRQFSNSRSEMNVSTLELGDSALYLCASSLDGGRNSYEQYFGPGTRLTVT.

Details on this clone: The sample carries other DNA sequences with the same CDR3. The chain uses TRBV5-4 and TRBJ2-3; possible D gene TRBD2, 5 bases. Deletions cut 0 bases from V and 0 bases from J, with 8 bases between. Germline assignment: CDR1 SGHNT and CDR2 YYREEE (reference sequence). The CDR3 has 15 amino acids. Here the CDR3 reads CASSLVSGSTDTQYF. DNA of the CDR3: TGTGCCAGCAGCTTGGTCAGCGGCAGCACAGATACGCAGTATTTT.

The CDR3 DNA is TGTGCCAGCAGTGAAGTCAGGGGGGCTTTGGCTCGAGGCTACACCTTC. It codes for CASSEVRGALARGYTF. V and J are TRBV6-1 and TRBJ1-2, with TRBD1 identical over 7 bases. With 1 base clipped from V and 8 bases from J, the junction kept 13 bases outside the gene matches. This CDR3 spans 16 amino acids. Per the germline V gene, CDR1 is MNHNS and CDR2 is SASEGT.

This rearrangement joins TRBV18 to TRBJ2-2; D unclear. Trimming left V 8 bases short and J 1 base short, with 20 bases between. This CDR3 is 17 amino acids long. Germline-derived CDR1 and CDR2 are KGHSH and LQKENI. CDR3 residues: CASRLNPVRMNTGELFF. The CDR3 DNA follows: TGTGCCAGCCGCCTAAATCCAGTCCGGATGAACACCGGGGAGCTGTTTTTT.

The J gene is TRBJ1-1, the V gene TRBV10-3; D possibly corresponds to TRBD1 (6 bases). The V end was cut by 7 bases, the J end by 5 bases, with 14 bases between. CDR1 and CDR2 from the germline V gene are ENHRY and SYGVKD. CDR3 size: 13 residues. The CDR3 loop reads CAIMGHPATEAFF. CDR3 nucleotide sequence: TGTGCCATCATGGGACACCCTGCGACTGAAGCTTTCTTT.

V gene TRBV5-5 combines with J gene TRBJ1-4; D remains unclear. CDR1 and CDR2 from the germline V gene are SGHKS and YYEKEE (reference sequence). Trimming took off 0 bases at V and 4 bases at J, with 4 bases between the two ends. This CDR3 contains 13 residues. CDR3 residues: CASSLVSNEKLFF. In DNA form, the CDR3 reads TGTGCCAGCAGCTTGGTTAGTAATGAAAAACTGTTTTTT.

On this clone: Other DNA sequences in the sample encode the same CDR3. The chain recombines TRBV5-4 with TRBJ2-5; 9 bases map to TRBD2. The V segment lost 0 bases and the J segment 2 bases; nucleotides outside the gene matches: 2. The CDR3 covers 15 residues. Germline loops: CDR1 SGHNT, CDR2 YYREEE (reference sequence). The CDR3 region has the DNA TGTGCCAGCAGCTTGGGGCTAGCGGGGCAAGAGACCCAGTACTTC. Translated: CASSLGLAGQETQYF.

J is TRBJ1-2 and V is TRBV28, with D possibly being TRBD1 (5 bases). The CDR3 consists of 15 residues. From germline, CDR1 is MDHEN and CDR2 SYDVKM. V lost 6 bases to trimming and J lost 4 bases, with 18 bases between them. The DNA of the CDR3 is TGTGCCAGCAGCACAGGAGGGAATCCCCCCTATGGCTACACCTTC. Translation gives CASSTGGNPPYGYTF.

Concerning this clone itself: Other DNA sequences of this sample code for an identical CDR3. This chain uses TRBV4-3 with TRBJ2-7; the match to TRBD2 covers 8 bases. Germline V gene data show CDR1 as LGHNA and CDR2 as YSLEER. There are 15 residues in the CDR3. V dropped 5 bases and J dropped 6; count of bases not matched to a gene: 12. Here the CDR3 DNA reads TGCGCCAGCAGCGCCATAGCAGCGGGGGTTACCGAGCAGTACTTC. Amino acids: CASSAIAAGVTEQYF.

This sequence joins TRBV5-6 and TRBJ1-1; 7 bases fit TRBD1. There are 15 residues in the CDR3. CDR1 is SGHDT, CDR2 YYEEEE, per germline. V shed 3 bases and J 1 base; nucleotides not matched to a gene: 6. The CDR3: CASSSSRTGNTEAFF. The CDR3 DNA is TGTGCCAGCAGCTCTTCGCGGACAGGGAACACTGAAGCTTTCTTT.

The rearrangement links TRBV18 to TRBJ1-1, with TRBD1 matching over 8 bases. J was trimmed by 4 bases and V by 1 base; bases with no gene match: 11. CDR3 length: 17 residues. Germline values: CDR1 KGHSH, CDR2 LQKENI. In DNA form, the CDR3 reads TGTGCCAGCTCACCACGTTTAGGACAGGGTTTAGGCACTGAAGCTTTCTTT. This translates into CASSPRLGQGLGTEAFF.

This clone was picked up one time. V usage is TRBV2 and J usage is TRBJ2-7; 12 positions agree with TRBD2. The V gene's germline CDR1 is SNHLY and CDR2 FYNNEI. The CDR3 has 14 residues. The junction had 5 bases not matched to a gene; V was cut back by 4 bases and J by 7 bases. The CDR3 region is CASSVLLAGGEQYF. In DNA, the CDR3 is TGTGCCAGCAGTGTGCTGCTAGCGGGGGGGGAGCAGTACTTC.

This sequence joins TRBV27 and TRBJ2-7; no clear D gene. Germline CDR1 MNHEY, CDR2 SMNVEV (reference sequence). The ends were cut back, 1 base at V and 0 bases at J, with 13 bases in the middle. CDR3 length: 16 residues. CDR3 DNA: TGTGCCAGCAGTTTATATGGGGTAAAAAGCTCCTACGAGCAGTACTTC. Protein product: CASSLYGVKSSYEQYF.

The chain couples TRBV28 to TRBJ1-5; 7 nucleotides match TRBD1. Trimming removed 6 bases from V and 6 bases from J; junction bases left unmatched: 5. The germline V gene encodes CDR1 MDHEN and CDR2 SYDVKM. The CDR3 is 13 amino acids. The CDR3 DNA is TGTGCCAGCAGGGCAGGGGGGTTTCAGCCCCAGCATTTT. It encodes CASRAGGFQPQHF.

The chain combines TRBV30 with TRBJ2-2, with 12 bases lining up with TRBD2. Germline V gene data show CDR1 as GTSNPN and CDR2 as SVGIG (reference sequence). CDR3 length: 14 residues. Germline trimming cut 3 bases from V and 8 bases from J; bases unmatched to any gene: 4. CDR3 sequence (DNA): TGTGCCTGGAGGCGACTAGCGGGAGTGGGGGAGCTGTTTTTT. This gives the protein CAWRRLAGVGELFF.

The chain couples TRBV11-2 to TRBJ2-7; 7 positions agree with TRBD2. This CDR3 contains 15 residues. Germline assignment: CDR1 SGHAT and CDR2 FQNNGV. J gave up 5 bases and V 2 bases, and 9 bases lay outside the gene matches. The chain's CDR3 is CASSLMRGSSDEQYF. In DNA, the CDR3 is TGTGCCAGCAGCTTAATGCGCGGGAGCAGCGACGAGCAGTACTTC. Full variable domain (rest looked up from reference TRBV11-2 and TRBJ2-7): EAGVAQSPRYKIIEKRQSVAFWCNPISGHATLYWYQQILGQGPKLLIQFQNNGVVDDSQLPKDRFSAERLKGVDSTLKIQPAKLEDSAVYLCASSLMRGSSDEQYFGPGTRLTVT.

This rearrangement joins TRBV11-3 to TRBJ2-3; tentative D call: TRBD1 (5 bases). Deletions cut 1 base from V and 0 bases from J, with 14 bases between. Germline V gene lookup returns CDR1 SGHNT and CDR2 YENEEA. This CDR3 has 17 amino acids. The CDR3 nucleotides are TGTGCCAGCAGCTTAGGGGGCGGAAACCCTAGCACAGATACGCAGTATTTT. As protein: CASSLGGGNPSTDTQYF.

On this clone itself: The same CDR3 can be traced to other DNA sequences in this sample. The chain has TRBV5-1 and TRBJ2-1; D unresolved. Trimming stripped 0 bases from V and 9 bases from J, with 4 bases between. Germline V gene data show CDR1 as SGHRS and CDR2 as YFSETQ. The CDR3 extends over 11 amino acids. The CDR3 here is CASSLESEQFF. The CDR3 coding sequence is TGCGCCAGCAGCTTGGAGTCTGAGCAGTTCTTC.

The chain is built from TRBV18 and TRBJ2-7; 12 bases align to TRBD1. With V trimmed by 3 bases and J by 5 bases, 5 bases remained unmatched. The CDR3 consists of 15 residues. CDR1 and CDR2 (germline): KGHSH, LQKENI. Written as DNA, the CDR3 is TGTGCCAGCTCACCGGGGACAGGGGGCAAGGACGAGCAGTACTTC. Encoded protein: CASSPGTGGKDEQYF.

This chain links TRBV12-5 with TRBJ2-2; TRBD1 matches 10 bases. CDR3 size: 16 residues. Germline CDR1 reads LGHNT; CDR2 reads FRNRAP. The V segment lost 0 bases and the J segment 6 bases; nucleotides outside the gene matches: 4. CDR3 sequence reads: CASGLVRDRGPGELFF. The CDR3 DNA follows: TGTGCTAGTGGTTTGGTACGGGACAGGGGTCCCGGGGAGCTGTTTTTT.

The chain employs TRBV9 and TRBJ1-2; D is perhaps TRBD1 (6 bases). The V end lost 4 bases, the J end lost 7 bases, and 20 bases lay between the germline ends. This CDR3 is 15 amino acids long. Looked up from germline, CDR1 is SGDLS and CDR2 is YYNGEE. The CDR3 DNA reads TGTGCCAGCAGCCGTAGCCCGGGGGCCTCGCGTGGCTACACCTTC. The encoded protein is CASSRSPGASRGYTF. The full variable domain, in which reference TRBV9 and TRBJ1-2 provide the parts outside the CDR3, is DSGVTQTPKHLITATGQRVTLRCSPRSGDLSVYWYQQSLDQGLQFLIQYYNGEERAKGNILERFSAQQFPDLHSELNLSSLELGDSALYFCASSRSPGASRGYTFGSGTRLTVV.

In this sample, this clone turned up once. Different DNA sequences within this sample yield the same CDR3. The gene calls are TRBV5-1 and TRBJ2-1; the match to TRBD2 covers 9 bases. The CDR3 is 15 amino acids. V was clipped by 0 bases and J by 7 bases; unmatched bases: 5. Germline V CDR1 and CDR2: SGHRS, YFSETQ. CDR3 protein: CASSLGASGTNEQFF. CDR3 in DNA: TGCGCCAGCAGCTTGGGGGCTAGCGGGACTAATGAGCAGTTCTTC.

With respect to this clone: Other DNA sequences in the same sample also yield this CDR3. The V gene is TRBV2, the J gene TRBJ1-1, with TRBD1 as a possible D gene (6 bases). The length of the CDR3 is 13 residues. The V gene lost 4 bases and the J gene lost 4 bases, with 10 bases spanning the gap. Germline V lookup: CDR1 SNHLY, CDR2 FYNNEI. The CDR3 protein is CASSVGGGTEAFF. The CDR3 coding sequence is TGTGCCAGCAGTGTAGGAGGGGGCACTGAAGCTTTCTTT. The variable domain in full, with the rest retrieved from reference TRBV2 and TRBJ1-1, is EPEVTQTPSHQVTQMGQEVILRCVPISNHLYFYWYRQILGQKVEFLVSFYNNEISEKSEIFDDQFSVERPDGSNFTLKIRSTKLEDSAMYFCASSVGGGTEAFFGQGTRLTVV.

The V call is TRBV27, the J call TRBJ2-5; 8 bases are a match to TRBD2. The trim removed 2 bases at V and 5 bases at J, leaving 10 bases unmatched. Germline values: CDR1 MNHEY, CDR2 SMNVEV (reference sequence). The CDR3 totals 16 residues. The DNA for the CDR3 is TGTGCCAGCAGTTTAAATGCGGGAGGTATGGGGGAGACCCAGTACTTC. It yields the protein CASSLNAGGMGETQYF.

The CDR3 region is CASSSQGALEGYTF. The DNA for the CDR3 is TGTGCCAGCAGCTCGCAGGGAGCGCTGGAAGGCTACACCTTC. The chain joins TRBV11-2 to TRBJ1-2; D may be TRBD1 (5 bases). The CDR3 has 14 amino acids. The V end lost 4 bases, the J end lost 8 bases, and 17 bases lay between the germline ends. Germline CDR1 reads SGHAT; CDR2 reads FQNNGV.

The CDR3 DNA follows: TGTGCCAGCAGTTCGGGACAGGGTCCCCTCGAGCAGTACTTC. Translating it yields CASSSGQGPLEQYF. This chain connects TRBV6-6 to TRBJ2-7, with 9 bases matching TRBD1. This CDR3 is built from 14 residues. From germline, CDR1 is MNHNY and CDR2 SVGAGI (reference sequence). The trim removed 4 bases at V and 6 bases at J, leaving 7 bases unmatched.